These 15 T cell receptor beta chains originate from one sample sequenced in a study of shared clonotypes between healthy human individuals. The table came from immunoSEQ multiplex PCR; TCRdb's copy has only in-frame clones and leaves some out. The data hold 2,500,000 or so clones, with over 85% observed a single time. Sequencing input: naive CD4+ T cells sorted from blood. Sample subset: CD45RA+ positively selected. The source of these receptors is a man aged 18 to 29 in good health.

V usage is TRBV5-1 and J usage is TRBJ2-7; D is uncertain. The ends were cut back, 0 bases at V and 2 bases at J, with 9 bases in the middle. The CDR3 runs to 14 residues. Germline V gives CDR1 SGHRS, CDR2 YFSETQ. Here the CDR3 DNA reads TGCGCCAGCAGCTTGGAGGCAGCCACCTACGAGCAGTACTTC. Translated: CASSLEAATYEQYF.

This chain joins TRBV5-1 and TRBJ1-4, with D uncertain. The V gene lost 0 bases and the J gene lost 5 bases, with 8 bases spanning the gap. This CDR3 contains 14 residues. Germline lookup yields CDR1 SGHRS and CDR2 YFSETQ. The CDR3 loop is CASSLVGVNEKLFF. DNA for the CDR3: TGCGCCAGCAGCTTGGTCGGGGTAAATGAAAAACTGTTTTTT. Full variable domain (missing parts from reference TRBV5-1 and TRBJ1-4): KAGVTQTPRYLIKTRGQQVTLSCSPISGHRSVSWYQQTPGQGLQFLFEYFSETQRNKGNFPGRFSGRQFSNSRSEMNVSTLELGDSALYLCASSLVGVNEKLFFGSGTQLSVL.

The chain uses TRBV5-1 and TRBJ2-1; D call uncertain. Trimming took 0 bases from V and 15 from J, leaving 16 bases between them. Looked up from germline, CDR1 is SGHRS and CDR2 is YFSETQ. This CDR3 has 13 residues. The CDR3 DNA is TGCGCCAGCAGCTTGGCCCCCGACATCGAGATGTTCTTC. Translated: CASSLAPDIEMFF.

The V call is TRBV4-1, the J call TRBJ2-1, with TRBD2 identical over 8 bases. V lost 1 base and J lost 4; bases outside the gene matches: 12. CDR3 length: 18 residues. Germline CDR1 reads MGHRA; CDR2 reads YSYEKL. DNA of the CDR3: TGCGCCAGCAGCCAAGGAGGGCCGGGGCTAGCGGGTTACAATGAGCAGTTCTTC. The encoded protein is CASSQGGPGLAGYNEQFF.

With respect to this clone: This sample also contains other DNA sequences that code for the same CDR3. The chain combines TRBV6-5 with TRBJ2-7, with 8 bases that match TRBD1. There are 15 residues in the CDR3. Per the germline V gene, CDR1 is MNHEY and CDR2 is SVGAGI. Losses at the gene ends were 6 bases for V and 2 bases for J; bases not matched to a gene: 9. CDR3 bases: TGTGCCAGCAGCCGGAGGACAGGGCCGACCTACGAGCAGTACTTC. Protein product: CASSRRTGPTYEQYF.

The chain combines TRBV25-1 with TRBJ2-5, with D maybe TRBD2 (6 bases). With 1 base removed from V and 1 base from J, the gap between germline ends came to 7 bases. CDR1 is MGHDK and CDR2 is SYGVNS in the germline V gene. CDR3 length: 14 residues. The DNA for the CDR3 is TGTGCCAGCAGTGAATTGGGACTCCAAGAGACCCAGTACTTC. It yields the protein CASSELGLQETQYF.

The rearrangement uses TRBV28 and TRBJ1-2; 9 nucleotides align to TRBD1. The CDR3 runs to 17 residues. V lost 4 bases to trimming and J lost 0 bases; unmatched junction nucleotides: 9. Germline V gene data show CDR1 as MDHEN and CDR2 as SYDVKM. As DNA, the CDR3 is TGTGCCAGCAGTTCGGGACAGGGACCCCCCTCTAACTATGGCTACACCTTC. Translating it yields CASSSGQGPPSNYGYTF.

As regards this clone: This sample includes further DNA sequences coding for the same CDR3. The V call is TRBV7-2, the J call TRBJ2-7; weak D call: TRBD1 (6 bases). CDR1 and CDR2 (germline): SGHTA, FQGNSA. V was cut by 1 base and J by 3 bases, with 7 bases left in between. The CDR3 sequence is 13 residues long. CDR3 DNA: TGTGCCAGCAGCTTAGAACAGGGCTACGAGCAGTACTTC. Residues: CASSLEQGYEQYF.

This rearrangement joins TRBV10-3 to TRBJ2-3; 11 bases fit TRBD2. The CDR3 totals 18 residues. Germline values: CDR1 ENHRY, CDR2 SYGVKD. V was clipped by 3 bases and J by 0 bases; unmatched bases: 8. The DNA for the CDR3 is TGTGCCATCAGTGAAACCCTAGCGGGGGGTTATAGCACAGATACGCAGTATTTT. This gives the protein CAISETLAGGYSTDTQYF.

The CDR3, as DNA: TGTGCCAGCAGCGGTAGCGGGGCGAGCCAAGAGACCCAGTACTTC. As protein: CASSGSGASQETQYF. The J gene is TRBJ2-5, the V gene TRBV9, with 8 bases lining up with TRBD2. The CDR3 runs 15 residues. Trimming cost V 3 bases and J 1 base; bases outside gene matches: 5. The germline V gene encodes CDR1 SGDLS and CDR2 YYNGEE.

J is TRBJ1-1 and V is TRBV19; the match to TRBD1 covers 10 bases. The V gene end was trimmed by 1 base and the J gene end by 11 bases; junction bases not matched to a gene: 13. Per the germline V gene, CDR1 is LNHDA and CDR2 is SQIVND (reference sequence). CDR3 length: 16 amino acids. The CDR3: CASSIAGTGASGSAFF. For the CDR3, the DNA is TGTGCCAGTAGTATAGCCGGGACAGGGGCCTCAGGATCGGCTTTCTTT.

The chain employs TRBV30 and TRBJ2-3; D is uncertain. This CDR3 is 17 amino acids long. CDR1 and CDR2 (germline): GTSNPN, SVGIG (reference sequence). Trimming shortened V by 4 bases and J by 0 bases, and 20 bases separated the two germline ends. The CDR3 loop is CAWTGGLLFSSTDTQYF. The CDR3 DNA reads TGTGCCTGGACTGGTGGCTTACTATTTTCTAGCACAGATACGCAGTATTTT. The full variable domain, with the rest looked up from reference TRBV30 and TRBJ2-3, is SQTIHQWPATLVQPVGSPLSLECTVEGTSNPNLYWYRQAAGRGLQLLFYSVGIGQISSEVPQNLSASRPQDRQFILSSKKLLLSDSGFYLCAWTGGLLFSSTDTQYFGPGTRLTVL.

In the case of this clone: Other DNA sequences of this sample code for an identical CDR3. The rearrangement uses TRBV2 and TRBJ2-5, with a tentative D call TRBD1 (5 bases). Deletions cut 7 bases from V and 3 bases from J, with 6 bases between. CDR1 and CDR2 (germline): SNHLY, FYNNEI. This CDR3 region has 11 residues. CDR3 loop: CASTREETQYF. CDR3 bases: TGTGCCAGCACCAGGGAAGAGACCCAGTACTTC. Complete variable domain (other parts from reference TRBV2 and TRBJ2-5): EPEVTQTPSHQVTQMGQEVILRCVPISNHLYFYWYRQILGQKVEFLVSFYNNEISEKSEIFDDQFSVERPDGSNFTLKIRSTKLEDSAMYFCASTREETQYFGPGTRLLVL.

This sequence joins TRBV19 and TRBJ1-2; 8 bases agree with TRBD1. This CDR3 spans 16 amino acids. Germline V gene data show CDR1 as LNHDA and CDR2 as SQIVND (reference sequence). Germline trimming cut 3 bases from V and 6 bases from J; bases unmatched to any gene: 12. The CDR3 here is CASSIRERTDRDGYTF. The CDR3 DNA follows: TGTGCCAGTAGTATCAGAGAGCGTACGGACAGGGATGGCTACACCTTC.

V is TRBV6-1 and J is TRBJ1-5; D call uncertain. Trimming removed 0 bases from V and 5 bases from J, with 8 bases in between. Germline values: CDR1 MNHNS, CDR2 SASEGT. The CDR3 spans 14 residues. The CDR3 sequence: CASSEAASYQPQHF. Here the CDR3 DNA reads TGTGCCAGCAGTGAAGCAGCGAGCTATCAGCCCCAGCATTTT.